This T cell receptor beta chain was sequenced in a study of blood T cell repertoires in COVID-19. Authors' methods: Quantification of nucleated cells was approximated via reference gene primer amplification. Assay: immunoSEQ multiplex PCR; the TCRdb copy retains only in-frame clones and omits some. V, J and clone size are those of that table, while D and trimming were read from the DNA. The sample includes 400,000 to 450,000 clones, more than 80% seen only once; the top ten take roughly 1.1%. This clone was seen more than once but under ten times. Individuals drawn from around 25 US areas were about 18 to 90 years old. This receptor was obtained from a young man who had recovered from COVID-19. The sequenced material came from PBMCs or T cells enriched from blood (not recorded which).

This CDR3 is CASSGGEYEQYF. The CDR3 DNA sequence: TGTGCCAGCAGCGGGGGGGAGTACGAGCAGTACTTC. The J gene is TRBJ2-7, the V gene TRBV5-6; 7 bases agree with TRBD2. The CDR3 runs to 12 residues. With V trimmed by 4 bases and J by 4 bases, 2 bases remained unmatched. CDR1 and CDR2 from the germline V gene are SGHDT and YYEEEE.